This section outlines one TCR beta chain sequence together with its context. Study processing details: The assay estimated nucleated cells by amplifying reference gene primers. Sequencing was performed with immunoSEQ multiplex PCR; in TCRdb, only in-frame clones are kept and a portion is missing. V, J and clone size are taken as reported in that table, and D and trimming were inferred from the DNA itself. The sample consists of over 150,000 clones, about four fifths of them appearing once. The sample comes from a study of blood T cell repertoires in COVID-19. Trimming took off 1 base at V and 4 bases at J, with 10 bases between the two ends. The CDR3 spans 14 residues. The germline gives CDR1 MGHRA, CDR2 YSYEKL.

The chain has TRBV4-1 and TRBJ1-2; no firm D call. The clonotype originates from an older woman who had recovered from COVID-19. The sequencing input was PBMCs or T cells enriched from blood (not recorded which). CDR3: CASSQVAGSYGYTF. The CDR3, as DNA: TGCGCCAGCAGCCAAGTTGCCGGGAGCTATGGCTACACCTTC.